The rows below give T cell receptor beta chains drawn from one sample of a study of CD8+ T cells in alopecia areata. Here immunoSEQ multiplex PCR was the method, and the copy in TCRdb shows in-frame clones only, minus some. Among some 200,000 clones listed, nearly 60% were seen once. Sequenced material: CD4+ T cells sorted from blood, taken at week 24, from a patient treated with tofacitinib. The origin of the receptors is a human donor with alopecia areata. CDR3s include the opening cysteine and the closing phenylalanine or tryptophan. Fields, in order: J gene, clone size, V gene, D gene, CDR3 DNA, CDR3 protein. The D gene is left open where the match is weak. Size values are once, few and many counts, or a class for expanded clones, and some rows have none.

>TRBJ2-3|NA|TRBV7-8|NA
TGTGCCAGCAGCACCCTGGATACGCAGTATTTT
CASSTLDTQYF
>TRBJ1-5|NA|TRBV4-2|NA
TGTGCCAGCAGCCAAGAAGTGGGCGCGGGTCAGCCCCAGCATTTT
CASSQEVGAGQPQHF
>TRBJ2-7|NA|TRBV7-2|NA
TGTGCCAGCAGCCCCGGACAGATCATCTACGAGCAGTACTTC
CASSPGQIIYEQYF
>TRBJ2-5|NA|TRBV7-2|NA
TGTGCCAGCAGCGCTGGGGAGACCCAGTACTTC
CASSAGETQYF
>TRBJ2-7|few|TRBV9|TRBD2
TGTGCCAGCAGCGTAGGGCAGCGGGGGGGCCGAGGGGAGCAGTACTTC
CASSVGQRGGRGEQYF
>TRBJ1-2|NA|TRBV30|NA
TGTGCCTGGAGTGCCGTGGGCAGGGGTGGTTCAGGCACCTTC
CAWSAVGRGGSGTF
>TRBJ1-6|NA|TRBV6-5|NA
TGTGCCAGCAGTTCGGCGGGGCGCGATAATTCACCCCTCCACTTT
CASSSAGRDNSPLHF
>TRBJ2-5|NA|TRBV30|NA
TGTGCCTGGAGTCAGGGGAAAGAGACCCAGTACTTC
CAWSQGKETQYF
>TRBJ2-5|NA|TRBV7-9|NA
TGTGCCAGCAGCTCCTTGTACCAAGAGACCCAGTACTTC
CASSSLYQETQYF
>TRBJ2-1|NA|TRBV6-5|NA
TGTGCCAGCAGTTACTCGAGACCCTACAATGAGCAGTTCTTC
CASSYSRPYNEQFF
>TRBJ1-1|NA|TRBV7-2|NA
TGTGCCAGCAGCCCCGGGTGGGGGAGGAGTACTGAAGCTTTCTTT
CASSPGWGRSTEAFF
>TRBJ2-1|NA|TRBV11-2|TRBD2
TGTGCCAGCAGCTTACTAGCGGGAGAGCTCAATGAGCAGTTCTTC
CASSLLAGELNEQFF
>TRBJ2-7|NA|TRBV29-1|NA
TGCAGCGCTGCAGGTGTAAGTAGTGGCTACGAGCAGTACTTC
CSAAGVSSGYEQYF
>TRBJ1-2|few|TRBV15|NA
TGTGCCACCAGCAACCGGGACTATGGCTACACCTTC
CATSNRDYGYTF
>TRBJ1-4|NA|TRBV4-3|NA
TGCGCCAGCAGCCAAGCTGGGGGTGTAAATGAAAAACTGTTTTTT
CASSQAGGVNEKLFF
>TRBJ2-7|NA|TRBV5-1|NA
TGCGCCAGCAGCCTCGACTCCTTAGGTCCCTACGAGCAGTACTTC
CASSLDSLGPYEQYF
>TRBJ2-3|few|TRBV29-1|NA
TGCAGCGTTGCTCATACGGGGGTCGACACAGATACGCAGTATTTT
CSVAHTGVDTDTQYF
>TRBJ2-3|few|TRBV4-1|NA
TGCGCCATCCGAGACGAGAACACAGATACGCAGTATTTT
CAIRDENTDTQYF
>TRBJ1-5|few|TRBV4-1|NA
TGCGCCAGCAGCCAAAGCCCACCGAGACAGGCCTACAATCAGCCCCAGCATTTT
CASSQSPPRQAYNQPQHF
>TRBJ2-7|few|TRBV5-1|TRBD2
TGCGCCAGCAGCTTGGGGTTTGGCGGGAGCTCCTACGAGCAGTACTTC
CASSLGFGGSSYEQYF
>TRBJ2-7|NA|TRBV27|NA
TGTGCCAGCGCCCGACCCGGAGAGGCTCAGTACTTC
CASARPGEAQYF
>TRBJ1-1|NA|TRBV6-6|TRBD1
TGTGCCATCAGATCCACAGGGGGTAACACTGAAGCTTTCTTT
CAIRSTGGNTEAFF
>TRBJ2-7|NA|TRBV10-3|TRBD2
TGTGCCATCAGCACTAGCGGGGAGCAGTACTTC
CAISTSGEQYF
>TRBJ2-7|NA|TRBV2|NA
TGTGCCAGCAGTGAACCCACCGCCACCTACGAGCAGTACTTC
CASSEPTATYEQYF
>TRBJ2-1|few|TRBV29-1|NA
TGCAGCGTTAGGACCGCCGGGACCGCCACGCAGGGGCAGTTCTTC
CSVRTAGTATQGQFF
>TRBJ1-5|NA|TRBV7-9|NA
TGTGCCAGCAGCTTGGACGCCGCCGGGCCCCAGCATTTT
CASSLDAAGPQHF
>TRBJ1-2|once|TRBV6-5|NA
TGTGCCAGCAGCCCTTCGTGGGTGCCGGGAGGAATATACACCTTC
CASSPSWVPGGIYTF
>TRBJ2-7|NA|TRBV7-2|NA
TGTGCCAGCAGCTTAGGGCAACCCTACGAGCAGTACTTC
CASSLGQPYEQYF
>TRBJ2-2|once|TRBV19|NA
TGTGCCAGTAGTATAGATTTTGCATTCGGGGAGCTGTTTTTT
CASSIDFAFGELFF
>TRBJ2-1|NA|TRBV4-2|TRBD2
TGTGCCAGCAGCCAACCCCAGCGGGAGTACAATGAGCAGTTCTTC
CASSQPQREYNEQFF
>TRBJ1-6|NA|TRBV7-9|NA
TGTGCCAGCAGCCTAGGACATAATTCACCCCTCCACTTT
CASSLGHNSPLHF